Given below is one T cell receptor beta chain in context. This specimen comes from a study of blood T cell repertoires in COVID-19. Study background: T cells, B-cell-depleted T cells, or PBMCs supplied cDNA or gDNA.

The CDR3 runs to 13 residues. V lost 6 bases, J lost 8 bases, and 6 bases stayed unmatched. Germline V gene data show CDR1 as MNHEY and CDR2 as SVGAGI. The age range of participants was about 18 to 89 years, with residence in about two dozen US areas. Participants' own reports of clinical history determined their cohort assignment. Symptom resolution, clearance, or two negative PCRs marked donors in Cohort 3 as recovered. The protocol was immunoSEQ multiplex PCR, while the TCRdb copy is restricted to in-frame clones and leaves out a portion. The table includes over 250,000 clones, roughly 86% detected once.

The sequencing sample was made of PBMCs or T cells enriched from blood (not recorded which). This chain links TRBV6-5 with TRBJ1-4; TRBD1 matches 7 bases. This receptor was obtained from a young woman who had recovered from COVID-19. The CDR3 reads CASRWTGGEKLFF. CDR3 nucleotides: TGTGCCAGCAGATGGACAGGAGGGGAAAAACTGTTTTTT.